The entry below gives a single TCR beta chain sequence along with its context. This clonotype was observed at least ten times. Its binding antigen is unknown. No base qualities exist here, and no much larger clone lies one base off it. This entry comes from a study of T-cell reconstitution after alpha-beta-depleted transplantation in children (dated by TCRdb to about 2016). Background on the whole study: T-cell immune reconstitution after TCRalphabeta/CD19-depleted allogeneic hematopoietic cell transplantation in children was quantitatively tracked in the study by means of TCR repertoire profiling.

The library was made by PCR. Data came from an Illumina HiSeq 2500. Molecular barcoding was employed in the preparation of TCR libraries, with unique molecular identifiers being used to normalize TCRbeta repertoire quantification. TCRdb's own reprocessing of the public reads used fastp at Q25 and MiXCR and kept productive beta chains. Every distinct CDR3 protein forms one entry, paired with its most common genes and DNA. The sample table holds 600,000 to 700,000 distinct CDR3 sequences, of which approximately 17% were seen once. In total, the top ten clones hold approximately 1% of the sample. The CDR3 sequence holds 16 residues, the cysteine and phenylalanine included. Only the CDR3 part of the read is kept: 48 bases, read in frame from the first base. Via the germline V gene (reference sequence), CDR1 is DFQATT and CDR2 SNEGSKA. Between the V and J ends, shortened by 5 bases and 6 bases respectively, the junction contains 20 bases.

Rearrangement joined TRBV20-1 to TRBJ1-6; TRBD1 could be the D gene, as 5 bases match. Source: PBMCs from the stem cell graft donor, taken from the stem cell graft. The receptor was derived from a human donor who donated a stem cell graft to a child with acute myeloid leukemia. The encoded CDR3 is CSALNPSTDSNSPLHF. The bases read TGCAGTGCTCTAAACCCCTCGACAGACTCTAATTCACCCCTCCACTTT.